One and the same sample provided the 18 T cell receptor beta chains below, sequenced in a study of identical twins (dated by TCRdb to between 2015 and 2016). The library was made by 5' RACE. The listed sequencing device is Illumina HiSeq 2000. The public reads were run again by TCRdb, first through fastp at Q25 and then through MiXCR, and only productive beta chains were kept. Rows with one shared CDR3 protein collapse into an entry with the most common genes and DNA. Across this sample there are a few hundred thousand distinct CDR3 sequences, with less than 20% seen only once. Clones ranked in the top ten supply approximately 12% of the sample. The sample consisted of naive T cells sorted from blood. Interpreted using the paper, the cell subset or site label stands for: cells isolated with a human naive T-cell isolation kit. The receptors shown here come from a man between 50 and 59 years old in good health.

The chain employs TRBV5-1 and TRBJ2-7; perhaps TRBD2 as D (6 bases). Per germline, CDR1 SGHRS and CDR2 YFSETQ. This CDR3 region has 15 residues. The ends were cut back, 1 base at V and 3 bases at J, with 14 bases in the middle. CDR3 in amino acids: CASSLLGGLFYEQYF. The CDR3, as DNA: TGCGCCAGCAGCTTGCTGGGAGGACTCTTCTACGAGCAGTACTTC.

This clonotype was seen at least ten times. The chain couples TRBV12-3 or TRBV12-4 to TRBJ2-1; TRBD2 agrees at 12 bases. The CDR3 covers 18 residues. V gave up 8 bases and J gave up 3 bases; unmatched junction bases: 14. This chain's CDR3 is CASWLAGGPLAYYNEQFF. CDR3 coding DNA: TGTGCCAGCTGGCTAGCGGGAGGGCCACTAGCCTACTACAATGAGCAGTTCTTC.

This clonotype came up many times. The junction departs from germline at one end; a sequencing error may be responsible. The genes are TRBV27 and TRBJ2-1, with 16 positions matching TRBD2. This CDR3 spans 17 amino acids. CDR1 MNHEY and CDR2 SMNVEV come from the germline V gene (reference sequence). The CDR3 region has the DNA TGTGCCAGGAGTTTATCGGGGACTAGCGGGAGGGAAAATGAGCAGTTCTTC. The encoded protein is CARSLSGTSGRENEQFF.

This clonotype was observed many times. The rearrangement uses TRBV7-2 and TRBJ1-2; 12 bases map to TRBD1. The CDR3 sequence is 16 residues long. Germline V gene data show CDR1 as SGHTA and CDR2 as FQGNSA. Trimming at V came to 4 bases and at J to 8 bases, leaving 11 bases not matched to a gene. The CDR3 loop reads CASSSNLGTGGVGYTF. Written as DNA, the CDR3 is TGTGCCAGCAGCTCCAACCTCGGGACAGGGGGCGTAGGCTACACCTTC.

This clonotype has more than one count but fewer than ten. The J gene is TRBJ2-7, the V gene TRBV20-1; D unresolved. V lost 6 bases, J lost 6 bases, and 15 bases lay in between. This CDR3 is 12 amino acids long. The V gene's germline CDR1 is DFQATT and CDR2 SNEGSKA (reference sequence). The CDR3, as DNA: TGCAGTGCCCCCCCCCGTGGGGTCGAGCAGTACTTC. Translation: CSAPPRGVEQYF.

J is TRBJ1-1 and V is TRBV27; D remains unclear. CDR1 and CDR2 (germline): MNHEY, SMNVEV (reference sequence). The CDR3 contains 14 residues. Deletions cut 5 bases from V and 4 bases from J, with 14 bases between. CDR3 bases: TGTGCCAGCAGTATCAACCTCCCCGGCACTGAAGCTTTCTTT. It specifies CASSINLPGTEAFF.

This clonotype appeared many times. The rearrangement links TRBV12-3 or TRBV12-4 to TRBJ2-7; no clear D. With 6 bases removed from V and 4 bases from J, the gap between germline ends came to 13 bases. The CDR3 runs to 13 residues. In DNA, the CDR3 is TGTGCCAGCAGCCCAGGTGGGGTTTACGAGCAGTACTTC. Translated, it gives CASSPGGVYEQYF.

This clonotype was seen more than once but under ten times. This sequence joins TRBV4-2 and TRBJ1-2; possible D gene TRBD1, 5 bases. Germline V gene lookup returns CDR1 LGHNA and CDR2 YNFKEQ. V lost 3 bases and J 2 bases, leaving 13 bases between the germline ends. This CDR3 spans 15 amino acids. CDR3 sequence: CASSQWGGVNYGYTF. CDR3 nucleotide sequence: TGTGCCAGCAGCCAGTGGGGAGGGGTGAACTATGGCTACACCTTC.

This clonotype was seen at least ten times. The chain uses TRBV15 and TRBJ2-3, with TRBD2 matching over 10 bases. The CDR3 is 14 amino acids. Germline assignment: CDR1 LNHNV and CDR2 YYDKDF (reference sequence). V was pared by 6 bases and J by 5 bases, with 5 bases of the junction left unmatched. Written as DNA, the CDR3 is TGTGCCACCAGAGTAGCGGGGGGTATAGATACGCAGTATTTT. Protein product: CATRVAGGIDTQYF.

The rearrangement uses TRBV15 and TRBJ2-6; D not certain. The germline gives CDR1 LNHNV, CDR2 YYDKDF (reference sequence). The V and J ends lost 0 bases and 0 bases respectively, with 15 bases between them. The CDR3 loop spans 19 amino acids. The CDR3 sequence is CATSRDLRQTLSGANVLTF. The DNA for the CDR3 is TGTGCCACCAGCAGAGATCTGCGCCAAACCCTCTCTGGGGCCAACGTCCTGACTTTC. Full variable domain (outside the CDR3, taken from reference TRBV15 and TRBJ2-6): DAMVIQNPRYQVTQFGKPVTLSCSQTLNHNVMYWYQQKSSQAPKLLFHYYDKDFNNEADTPDNFQSRRPNTSFCFLDIRSPGLGDTAMYLCATSRDLRQTLSGANVLTFGAGSRLTVL.

V gene TRBV20-1 combines with J gene TRBJ1-1; the D gene is possibly TRBD1 (5 bases). This CDR3 has 13 amino acids. Germline loops: CDR1 DFQATT, CDR2 SNEGSKA (reference sequence). Trimming shortened V by 3 bases and J by 7 bases, and 15 bases separated the two germline ends. Here the CDR3 DNA reads TGCAGTGCTAGTCACGCGGGGACGGGTGAAGCTTTCTTT. Translation: CSASHAGTGEAFF.

V usage is TRBV10-3 and J usage is TRBJ1-5, with 7 bases aligning to TRBD1. This CDR3 spans 15 amino acids. V was pared by 6 bases and J by 3 bases, with 8 bases of the junction left unmatched. The germline CDR1 and CDR2 sequences are ENHRY and SYGVKD. CDR3 bases: TGTGCCATCAGCGAGGGGCAGGGGGACAATCAGCCCCAGCATTTT. Its protein is CAISEGQGDNQPQHF.

The J gene is TRBJ2-3, the V gene TRBV7-9; D remains unclear. Trimming took 0 bases from V and 4 from J, leaving 5 bases between them. This CDR3 has 13 amino acids. The germline gives CDR1 SEHNR, CDR2 FQNEAQ (reference sequence). The CDR3 is CASSLAQPDTQYF. The CDR3 DNA reads TGTGCCAGCAGCTTAGCACAGCCAGATACGCAGTATTTT.

This clonotype was found many times. This chain uses TRBV3-1 with TRBJ2-7; no firm D call. Trimming took off 4 bases at V and 0 bases at J, with 7 bases between the two ends. This CDR3 spans 13 amino acids. The V gene's germline CDR1 is LGHDT and CDR2 YNNKEL (reference sequence). The CDR3 sequence is CASSLPSSYEQYF. CDR3 nucleotide sequence: TGTGCCAGCAGCCTACCTTCCTCCTACGAGCAGTACTTC.

This chain connects TRBV9 to TRBJ2-5, with TRBD2 identical over 9 bases. Germline CDR1 reads SGDLS; CDR2 reads YYNGEE. With 1 base clipped from V and 5 bases from J, the junction kept 9 bases outside the gene matches. This CDR3 is built from 16 residues. In DNA form, the CDR3 reads TGTGCCAGCAGCGTACACTTAGCGGGAGCCTCGGAGACCCAGTACTTC. It specifies CASSVHLAGASETQYF.

This clonotype has at least ten counts. V gene TRBV5-6 combines with J gene TRBJ2-3; 7 bases line up with TRBD1. Per the germline V gene, CDR1 is SGHDT and CDR2 is YYEEEE. After removal of 5 bases from V and 2 bases from J, the junction contained 11 bases not matched to a gene. The CDR3 runs 16 residues. CDR3 in DNA: TGTGCCAGCAGTTTCACAGGGGCCACCGTCACAGATACGCAGTATTTT. The encoded protein is CASSFTGATVTDTQYF.

V gene TRBV18 combines with J gene TRBJ2-7, with 7 bases lining up with TRBD1. Germline lookup yields CDR1 KGHSH and CDR2 LQKENI. CDR3 size: 15 residues. V was clipped by 3 bases and J by 0 bases; unmatched bases: 5. CDR3 sequence: CASSPVDRSSYEQYF. As DNA, the CDR3 is TGTGCCAGCTCACCCGTGGACAGGAGCTCCTACGAGCAGTACTTC.

The chain carries TRBV20-1 and TRBJ1-2; 8 nucleotides agree with TRBD1. CDR3 size: 13 residues. The J segment lost 4 bases and the V segment lost 6 bases, leaving 7 bases of the junction unmatched. Germline CDR1 reads DFQATT; CDR2 reads SNEGSKA (reference sequence). This CDR3 reads CSAADRGSYGYTF. CDR3 DNA: TGCAGTGCAGCAGACAGGGGCTCCTATGGCTACACCTTC.